This TCR beta chain stems from a study of blood T cell repertoires in COVID-19. Study-wide background: Samples taken during acute and convalescent COVID-19 were collected in the United States, Italy and Spain. Sources were T cells, B-cell-depleted T cells, or PBMCs; the material itself was cDNA or gDNA.

Original processing notes: The assay estimated nucleated cells by amplifying reference gene primers. Only in-frame clones appear in the TCRdb table, and some are missing; sequencing was by immunoSEQ multiplex PCR. Clone size and the V and J calls come from that table; the DNA yielded D and trimming. The sample has roughly 350,000 clones; roughly 90% are singletons. The CDR3 has 17 amino acids. Germline loops: CDR1 SGHAT, CDR2 FQNNGV. The trim removed 3 bases at V and 9 bases at J, leaving 10 bases unmatched. This TCR came from a woman between 45 and 60 years old with active or convalescent COVID-19. Specimen: peripheral blood. The gene calls are TRBV11-2 and TRBJ2-1; 14 bases are a match to TRBD2. CDR3 in amino acids: CASSFGLAGGGRAEQFF. The CDR3 nucleotides are TGTGCCAGCAGCTTTGGACTAGCGGGAGGAGGGCGCGCTGAGCAGTTCTTC.